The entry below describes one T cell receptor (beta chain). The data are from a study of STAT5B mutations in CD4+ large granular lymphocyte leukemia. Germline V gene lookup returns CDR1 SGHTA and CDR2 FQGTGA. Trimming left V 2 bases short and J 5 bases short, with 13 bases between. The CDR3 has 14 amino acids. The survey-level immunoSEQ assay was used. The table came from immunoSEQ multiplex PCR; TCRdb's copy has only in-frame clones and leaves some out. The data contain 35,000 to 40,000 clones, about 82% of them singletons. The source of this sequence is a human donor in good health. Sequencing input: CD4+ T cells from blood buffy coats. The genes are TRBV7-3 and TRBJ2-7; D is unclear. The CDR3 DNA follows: TGTGCCAGCAGCTTAGAAGTCGTCAGCCACGAGCAGTACTTC. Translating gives CASSLEVVSHEQYF.